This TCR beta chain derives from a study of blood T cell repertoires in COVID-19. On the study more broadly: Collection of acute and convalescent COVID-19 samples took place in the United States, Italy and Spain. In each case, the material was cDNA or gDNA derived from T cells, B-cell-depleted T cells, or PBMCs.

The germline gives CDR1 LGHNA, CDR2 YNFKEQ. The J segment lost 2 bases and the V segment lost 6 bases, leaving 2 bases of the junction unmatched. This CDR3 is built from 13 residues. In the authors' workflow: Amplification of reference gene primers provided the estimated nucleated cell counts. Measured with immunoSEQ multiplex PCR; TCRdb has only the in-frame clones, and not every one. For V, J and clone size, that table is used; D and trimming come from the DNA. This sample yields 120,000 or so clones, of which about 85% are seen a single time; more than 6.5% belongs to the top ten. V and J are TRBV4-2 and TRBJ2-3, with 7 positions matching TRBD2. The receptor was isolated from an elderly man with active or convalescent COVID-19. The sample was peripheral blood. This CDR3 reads CASRGGYTDTQYF. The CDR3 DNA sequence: TGTGCCAGCAGGGGGGGGTACACAGATACGCAGTATTTT.